These T cell receptor beta chains were read from a single sample in a study of long-term antiretroviral therapy in people with HIV. The repertoire was sequenced with immunoSEQ multiplex PCR; TCRdb's copy has only in-frame clones and lacks some. Here the sample spans 25,000 to 35,000 clones, approximately 94% being singletons. Sequencing used unsorted PBMCs, obtained 7.4 years after starting antiretroviral therapy. The source of these receptors is a man in his fifties or sixties with HIV. Each CDR3 is given with its conserved first and last residue. Each record gives: CDR3 protein, CDR3 DNA, V gene, D gene, J gene, clone size. A D gene is named only where the DNA matches it firmly. Rows may omit the clone size; those that give it use once, few, many or a size class.

CDR3 protein: CATSTQRGFTDTQYF
CDR3 DNA: TGTGCCACCAGCACACAGCGAGGGTTCACAGATACGCAGTATTTT
V gene: TRBV15
D gene: .
J gene: TRBJ2-3
clone size: .

CDR3 protein: CASSIAANQPQHF
CDR3 DNA: TGTGCCAGTAGTATAGCAGCTAATCAGCCCCAGCATTTT
V gene: TRBV19
D gene: .
J gene: TRBJ1-5
clone size: .

CDR3 protein: CASSQRQGGYNEQFF
CDR3 DNA: TGCGCCAGCAGCCAAAGACAGGGGGGTTACAATGAGCAGTTCTTC
V gene: TRBV4-1
D gene: TRBD1
J gene: TRBJ2-1
clone size: .

CDR3 protein: CASSRGQINYGYTF
CDR3 DNA: TGTGCCAGCAGCCGGGGACAGATTAACTATGGCTACACCTTC
V gene: TRBV5-8
D gene: TRBD1
J gene: TRBJ1-2
clone size: .

CDR3 protein: CASSRNQAGDYEQYF
CDR3 DNA: TGTGCCAGCAGTCGAAACCAGGCGGGGGACTACGAGCAGTACTTC
V gene: TRBV27
D gene: TRBD2
J gene: TRBJ2-7
clone size: .

CDR3 protein: CASSDQGREAEAFF
CDR3 DNA: TGTGCCAGCAGTGATCAGGGACGGGAGGCTGAAGCTTTCTTT
V gene: TRBV27
D gene: .
J gene: TRBJ1-1
clone size: .

CDR3 protein: CASSDGWNSPLHF
CDR3 DNA: TGTGCCAGCAGTGATGGGTGGAATTCACCCCTCCACTTT
V gene: TRBV6-4
D gene: .
J gene: TRBJ1-6
clone size: medium-sized

CDR3 protein: CASRWASEQYF
CDR3 DNA: TGTGCCAGCCGGTGGGCTTCCGAGCAGTACTTC
V gene: TRBV6-4
D gene: .
J gene: TRBJ2-7
clone size: .

CDR3 protein: CASSRQGSDTQYF
CDR3 DNA: TGTGCCAGCTCGCGACAAGGTTCAGATACGCAGTATTTT
V gene: TRBV18
D gene: .
J gene: TRBJ2-3
clone size: once

CDR3 protein: CASFTNPGTEAFF
CDR3 DNA: TGTGCCAGCTTCACCAATCCGGGGACTGAAGCTTTCTTT
V gene: TRBV18
D gene: .
J gene: TRBJ1-1
clone size: .

CDR3 protein: CASSVGLAASHYEQYF
CDR3 DNA: TGTGCCAGCAGCGTTGGACTAGCGGCCTCCCATTACGAGCAGTACTTC
V gene: TRBV9
D gene: TRBD2
J gene: TRBJ2-7
clone size: .

CDR3 protein: CASSLLGYNSPLHF
CDR3 DNA: TGTGCCAGCAGCTTATTGGGTTATAATTCACCCCTCCACTTT
V gene: TRBV7-2
D gene: .
J gene: TRBJ1-6
clone size: .

CDR3 protein: CASSLLGGGPDTQYF
CDR3 DNA: TGTGCCAGCAGCTTACTCGGCGGGGGACCAGATACGCAGTATTTT
V gene: TRBV11-2
D gene: TRBD2
J gene: TRBJ2-3
clone size: .

CDR3 protein: CASTGSIEAFF
CDR3 DNA: TGTGCCAGTACTGGGAGTATAGAAGCTTTCTTT
V gene: TRBV19
D gene: .
J gene: TRBJ1-1
clone size: once

CDR3 protein: CASSTDRVPYEQYF
CDR3 DNA: TGTGCCAGCAGCACCGACAGAGTCCCCTACGAGCAGTACTTC
V gene: TRBV7-8
D gene: .
J gene: TRBJ2-7
clone size: .

CDR3 protein: CASSLMTGGGEETQYF
CDR3 DNA: TGCGCCAGCAGCTTGATGACAGGGGGTGGGGAAGAGACCCAGTACTTC
V gene: TRBV5-1
D gene: TRBD1
J gene: TRBJ2-5
clone size: .

CDR3 protein: CASSVGLVTTDTQYF
CDR3 DNA: TGTGCCAGCAGCGTCGGACTAGTCACGACAGATACGCAGTATTTT
V gene: TRBV9
D gene: TRBD2
J gene: TRBJ2-3
clone size: .

CDR3 protein: CASSAPSDPNSPLHF
CDR3 DNA: TGTGCCAGCAGTGCGCCATCCGACCCTAATTCACCCCTCCACTTT
V gene: TRBV28
D gene: .
J gene: TRBJ1-6
clone size: .

CDR3 protein: CASSWKAGGDQPQHF
CDR3 DNA: TGTGCCAGCAGCTGGAAAGCGGGGGGCGATCAGCCCCAGCATTTT
V gene: TRBV5-8
D gene: .
J gene: TRBJ1-5
clone size: .

CDR3 protein: CASSQINDSPLHF
CDR3 DNA: TGTGCCAGCAGCCAGATCAACGATTCACCCCTCCACTTT
V gene: TRBV14
D gene: .
J gene: TRBJ1-6
clone size: .

CDR3 protein: CASSLELAGPDGVF
CDR3 DNA: TGTGCCAGCAGTTTGGAACTAGCGGGGCCCGACGGGGTCTTC
V gene: TRBV27
D gene: TRBD2
J gene: TRBJ2-1
clone size: .

CDR3 protein: CASSLASGDYNEQFF
CDR3 DNA: TGTGCCAGCAGCTTAGCATCAGGGGACTACAATGAGCAGTTCTTC
V gene: TRBV7-2
D gene: .
J gene: TRBJ2-1
clone size: .

CDR3 protein: CAITPDSTGELFF
CDR3 DNA: TGTGCCATCACTCCGGACAGTACCGGGGAGCTGTTTTTT
V gene: TRBV10-3
D gene: .
J gene: TRBJ2-2
clone size: .

CDR3 protein: CASTLVGQGGDTQYF
CDR3 DNA: TGTGCCAGCACTCTAGTGGGACAGGGAGGAGATACGCAGTATTTT
V gene: TRBV28
D gene: TRBD1
J gene: TRBJ2-3
clone size: .

CDR3 protein: CASSRAGENTGELFF
CDR3 DNA: TGTGCCAGCAGCCGAGCGGGAGAGAACACCGGGGAGCTGTTTTTT
V gene: TRBV7-6
D gene: TRBD2
J gene: TRBJ2-2
clone size: .

CDR3 protein: CASSIAQGNQPQHF
CDR3 DNA: TGTGCCAGTAGTATAGCACAGGGTAATCAGCCCCAGCATTTT
V gene: TRBV19
D gene: .
J gene: TRBJ1-5
clone size: few

CDR3 protein: CAPPWPYPNYGYTF
CDR3 DNA: TGTGCCCCCCCCTGGCCGTATCCTAACTATGGCTACACCTTC
V gene: TRBV30
D gene: .
J gene: TRBJ1-2
clone size: .

CDR3 protein: CASSQGGGANVLTF
CDR3 DNA: TGTGCCAGCAGTCAGGGTGGAGGGGCCAACGTCCTGACTTTC
V gene: TRBV2
D gene: .
J gene: TRBJ2-6
clone size: .

CDR3 protein: CASSARDRFSGANVLTF
CDR3 DNA: TGTGCCAGCAGCGCCAGGGACAGATTCTCTGGGGCCAACGTCCTGACTTTC
V gene: TRBV7-3
D gene: TRBD1
J gene: TRBJ2-6
clone size: few

CDR3 protein: CASSLWTSGGAEEQFF
CDR3 DNA: TGTGCCAGCAGCCTCTGGACTAGCGGGGGGGCGGAAGAGCAGTTCTTC
V gene: TRBV4-2
D gene: TRBD2
J gene: TRBJ2-1
clone size: .

CDR3 protein: CAISESRGGAYEQYF
CDR3 DNA: TGTGCCATCAGTGAGTCAAGGGGAGGGGCCTACGAGCAGTACTTC
V gene: TRBV10-3
D gene: TRBD2
J gene: TRBJ2-7
clone size: .

CDR3 protein: CASSIGRGVGEQYF
CDR3 DNA: TGTGCCAGTAGTATCGGACGAGGCGTAGGCGAGCAGTACTTC
V gene: TRBV19
D gene: .
J gene: TRBJ2-7
clone size: .

CDR3 protein: CASSFLRGLDYGYTF
CDR3 DNA: TGTGCCAGCAGCTTTTTAAGGGGATTGGACTATGGCTACACCTTC
V gene: TRBV5-4
D gene: .
J gene: TRBJ1-2
clone size: .

CDR3 protein: CASSVGGRDTQYF
CDR3 DNA: TGTGCCAGCAGTGTTGGCGGCAGAGATACGCAGTATTTT
V gene: TRBV2
D gene: .
J gene: TRBJ2-3
clone size: .

CDR3 protein: CAIKRADPGNEQFF
CDR3 DNA: TGTGCCATCAAGAGGGCAGACCCAGGGAATGAGCAGTTCTTC
V gene: TRBV10-3
D gene: .
J gene: TRBJ2-1
clone size: .

CDR3 protein: CASSQGWGTENTEAFF
CDR3 DNA: TGCGCCAGCAGCCAAGGGTGGGGCACAGAGAACACTGAAGCTTTCTTT
V gene: TRBV4-1
D gene: .
J gene: TRBJ1-1
clone size: .

CDR3 protein: CASSISRSSYNEQFF
CDR3 DNA: TGTGCCAGTAGTATATCCCGAAGCTCCTACAATGAGCAGTTCTTC
V gene: TRBV19
D gene: .
J gene: TRBJ2-1
clone size: .

CDR3 protein: CASRDRENQPQHF
CDR3 DNA: TGTGCCAGTAGGGACAGGGAAAATCAGCCCCAGCATTTT
V gene: TRBV19
D gene: TRBD1
J gene: TRBJ1-5
clone size: .

CDR3 protein: CASSQETYTDTQYF
CDR3 DNA: TGTGCCAGCAGCCAGGAGACCTACACAGATACGCAGTATTTT
V gene: TRBV5-6
D gene: .
J gene: TRBJ2-3
clone size: .

CDR3 protein: CASSQIDSMNTEAFF
CDR3 DNA: TGTGCCAGCTCACAAATCGACAGCATGAACACTGAAGCTTTCTTT
V gene: TRBV18
D gene: .
J gene: TRBJ1-1
clone size: .

CDR3 protein: CASSATDTQYF
CDR3 DNA: TGTGCCAGCAGCGCCACAGATACGCAGTATTTT
V gene: TRBV2
D gene: .
J gene: TRBJ2-3
clone size: .

CDR3 protein: CASSLEGGGAWGEQFF
CDR3 DNA: TGCGCCAGCAGCTTGGAGGGCGGGGGGGCCTGGGGTGAGCAGTTCTTC
V gene: TRBV5-1
D gene: TRBD2
J gene: TRBJ2-1
clone size: .

CDR3 protein: CASSRGQSLEAFF
CDR3 DNA: TGTGCCAGTAGTAGGGGACAGTCGCTTGAAGCTTTCTTT
V gene: TRBV19
D gene: TRBD1
J gene: TRBJ1-1
clone size: .

CDR3 protein: CASSLRMYQETQYF
CDR3 DNA: TGTGCCAGCAGCTTAAGGATGTACCAAGAGACCCAGTACTTC
V gene: TRBV7-2
D gene: .
J gene: TRBJ2-5
clone size: .

CDR3 protein: CSVREPSYEQYF
CDR3 DNA: TGCAGCGTCAGGGAGCCCTCCTACGAGCAGTACTTC
V gene: TRBV29-1
D gene: .
J gene: TRBJ2-7
clone size: .

CDR3 protein: CASSVDLGNSPLHF
CDR3 DNA: TGTGCCAGCAGCGTAGATCTGGGGAATTCACCCCTCCACTTT
V gene: TRBV9
D gene: .
J gene: TRBJ1-6
clone size: .